This T cell receptor (beta chain) is from a study of graft-versus-host responses after intestinal transplantation. About the study: Each transplant was multivisceral, liver-intestinal, or isolated intestinal.

V gave up 6 bases and J gave up 5 bases, with 20 bases separating them. Germline V gene lookup returns CDR1 MDHEN and CDR2 SYDVKM. This CDR3 has 16 residues. The protocol was immunoSEQ multiplex PCR, while the TCRdb copy is restricted to in-frame clones and leaves out a portion. The sample yields tens of thousands of clones, about 93% seen once. To note about this clone: Its antigen is currently unknown.

Study-wide findings and caveats: GvH clones appeared in recipient marrow, some first in ileum or blood. Elevated graft-versus-host to host-versus-graft clonal ratios in allografts were recorded for patients with graft-donor T cell macrochimerism.

This chain joins TRBV28 and TRBJ2-1; D unresolved. This receptor was taken from a human patient who received an intestinal transplant, so some T cells may come from the graft donor. The sequencing used PBMCs, collected around 790 days after a first intestinal transplant, on the day of a second. CDR3 sequence reads: CASSQSRLYPDNEQFF. CDR3 coding DNA: TGTGCCAGCAGCCAATCTCGACTCTACCCCGACAATGAGCAGTTCTTC.